The 16 T cell receptor beta chains given below trace back to one sample, sequenced in a study of identical twins. TCRdb reprocessed the 5' RACE reads with MiXCR, giving one entry per CDR3 protein. Among under 900,000 distinct CDR3 sequences listed, approximately 13% were seen once. This sample was shared with a second study, whose subject was yellow fever vaccine responses in identical twins.

Sequenced: PBMCs. The receptor set was obtained from a woman younger than 30 in good health.

V gene TRBV28 combines with J gene TRBJ2-7; tentative D call: TRBD2 (6 bases). From germline, CDR1 is MDHEN and CDR2 SYDVKM. Trimming removed 7 bases from V and 4 bases from J, with 11 bases in between. This CDR3 region has 12 residues. This CDR3 reads CASTGRVYEQYF. The CDR3 coding sequence is TGTGCCAGCACCGGGAGAGTGTACGAGCAGTACTTC. Based on the CDR3 plus reference TRBV28 and TRBJ2-7, the full variable domain is DVKVTQSSRYLVKRTGEKVFLECVQDMDHENMFWYRQDPGLGLRLIYFSYDVKMKEKGDIPEGYSVSREKKERFSLILESASTNQTSMYLCASTGRVYEQYFGPGTRLTVT.

V gene TRBV3-1 combines with J gene TRBJ2-1; 13 positions agree with TRBD2. V lost 4 bases and J lost 9; bases outside the gene matches: 6. The length of the CDR3 is 15 residues. Germline V lookup: CDR1 LGHDT, CDR2 YNNKEL (reference sequence). Written as DNA, the CDR3 is TGTGCCAGCAGCCCCACTAGCGGGAGGGCCGCTGAGCAGTTCTTC. Protein: CASSPTSGRAAEQFF.

This sequence joins TRBV20-1 and TRBJ1-2; possible D gene TRBD1, 6 bases. V was pared by 0 bases and J by 7 bases, with 12 bases between. Germline CDR1 and CDR2: DFQATT and SNEGSKA (reference sequence). The CDR3 loop spans 13 amino acids. CDR3 residues: CSARDQGRRGYTF. In nucleotides, the CDR3 is TGCAGTGCTAGAGATCAGGGGCGACGTGGCTACACCTTC.

This clonotype was picked up many times. The chain links TRBV11-2 to TRBJ1-5, with D perhaps TRBD1 (5 bases). This CDR3 comprises 14 residues. The germline CDR1 and CDR2 sequences are SGHAT and FQNNGV. V lost 5 bases and J lost 7, with 15 bases in between. The CDR3 sequence is CASSPGIQGQPQHF. In nucleotides, the CDR3 is TGTGCCAGCAGCCCTGGGATCCAGGGACAGCCCCAGCATTTT.

This clonotype has a count of ten or more. The CDR3 DNA follows: TGTGCCAGCAGCTTAGGGCAGCACTATGGCTACACCTTC. Protein product: CASSLGQHYGYTF. The V and J genes are TRBV7-9 and TRBJ1-2; D is undetermined. The CDR3 is 13 amino acids. Germline V gene lookup returns CDR1 SEHNR and CDR2 FQNEAQ (reference sequence). Trimming cost V 1 base and J 3 bases, with 6 bases left between them.

This clonotype was picked up many times. The rearrangement uses TRBV7-9 and TRBJ1-2; D call uncertain. Germline loops: CDR1 SEHNR, CDR2 FQNEAQ (reference sequence). This CDR3 has 15 amino acids. The V end lost 1 base, the J end lost 6 bases, and 15 bases lay between the germline ends. CDR3 sequence: CASSLVEAGYNGYTF. The CDR3 DNA follows: TGTGCCAGCAGCTTAGTGGAGGCAGGATATAATGGCTACACCTTC. Based on the CDR3 plus reference TRBV7-9 and TRBJ1-2, the full variable domain is DTGVSQNPRHKITKRGQNVTFRCDPISEHNRLYWYRQTLGQGPEFLTYFQNEAQLEKSRLLSDRFSAERPKGSFSTLEIQRTEQGDSAMYLCASSLVEAGYNGYTFGSGTRLTVV.

This clonotype occurred a few times. The chain links TRBV6-1 to TRBJ2-7; 7 nucleotides align to TRBD1. In germline, CDR1 is MNHNS, CDR2 SASEGT. This CDR3 is built from 13 residues. After removal of 4 bases from V and 7 bases from J, the junction contained 7 bases not matched to a gene. Here the CDR3 DNA reads TGTGCCAGCAGTGTAGGACAGGCTGGAGAGCAGTACTTC. Translating gives CASSVGQAGEQYF.

In this sample, this clonotype turned up a few times. V gene TRBV3-1 combines with J gene TRBJ1-1, with D hard to call. Trimming shortened V by 4 bases and J by 4 bases, and 16 bases separated the two germline ends. Germline CDR1 reads LGHDT; CDR2 reads YNNKEL (reference sequence). The CDR3 runs 15 residues. The CDR3 loop is CASSLSDRRVTEAFF. As DNA, the CDR3 is TGTGCCAGCAGCCTTTCGGACCGACGGGTCACTGAAGCTTTCTTT.

This clonotype has a handful of counts. This chain joins TRBV6-1 and TRBJ2-7, with a possible D match to TRBD2 (6 bases). The germline V gene encodes CDR1 MNHNS and CDR2 SASEGT. The germline V and J ends were trimmed by 4 bases and 0 bases, with 10 bases remaining between them. This CDR3 is built from 14 residues. The CDR3 DNA follows: TGTGCCAGCAGTGCCACGGGACTCTCCTACGAGCAGTACTTC. This translates into CASSATGLSYEQYF.

This clonotype was detected a few times. The CDR3 DNA is TGCAGTGCCACCGGGACAGTTAACTATGGCTACACCTTC. As protein: CSATGTVNYGYTF. The J gene is TRBJ1-2, the V gene TRBV20-1; TRBD1 matches at 7 bases. V dropped 6 bases and J dropped 1; count of bases not matched to a gene: 5. Germline lookup yields CDR1 DFQATT and CDR2 SNEGSKA (reference sequence). The CDR3 extends over 13 amino acids.

This chain joins TRBV19 and TRBJ2-7, with D possibly being TRBD2 (6 bases). The CDR3 loop spans 15 amino acids. CDR1 and CDR2 (germline): LNHDA, SQIVND (reference sequence). Trimming pared 9 bases from V and 4 bases from J, leaving 22 bases between. The CDR3 loop reads CARGLASGLWYEQYV. The CDR3 DNA follows: TGTGCCAGGGGACTTGCCTCCGGTTTGTGGTACGAGCAGTACGTC.

This rearrangement joins TRBV6-5 to TRBJ2-5; no reliable D call. Trimming took 0 bases from V and 5 from J, leaving 19 bases between them. The germline V gene encodes CDR1 MNHEY and CDR2 SVGAGI. This CDR3 contains 17 residues. The CDR3 nucleotides are TGTGCCAGCAGTTACTCGAAAGGCGCGGCCCTCGGGGAGACCCAGTACTTC. This gives the protein CASSYSKGAALGETQYF.

This clonotype was detected ten times or more. The chain uses TRBV5-1 and TRBJ1-1, with 8 bases matching TRBD1. Trimming cost V 0 bases and J 4 bases; bases outside gene matches: 2. CDR1 is SGHRS, CDR2 YFSETQ, per germline. The CDR3 is made up of 14 amino acids. The CDR3 sequence is CASSLETGGTEAFF. Here the CDR3 DNA reads TGCGCCAGCAGCTTGGAAACAGGGGGCACTGAAGCTTTCTTT.

The V call is TRBV25-1, the J call TRBJ1-1, with D possibly being TRBD1 (6 bases). In germline, CDR1 is MGHDK, CDR2 SYGVNS. The CDR3 totals 13 residues. With 3 bases removed from V and 8 bases from J, the gap between germline ends came to 13 bases. The CDR3 spells CASSDPNRVEAFF. The CDR3 nucleotides are TGTGCCAGCAGTGATCCTAACAGGGTAGAAGCTTTCTTT.

The chain employs TRBV7-9 and TRBJ1-4, with D tentatively TRBD1 (5 bases). CDR3 size: 13 residues. Germline V gene data show CDR1 as SEHNR and CDR2 as FQNEAQ (reference sequence). Trimming took off 6 bases at V and 5 bases at J, with 10 bases between the two ends. CDR3 DNA: TGTGCCAGCAGGGGACTGAGAAATGAAAAACTGTTTTTT. It translates to CASRGLRNEKLFF.

This clonotype was counted only a few times. The V gene is TRBV7-9, the J gene TRBJ2-7; 7 bases agree with TRBD2. Trimming cost V 5 bases and J 0 bases; bases outside gene matches: 13. The CDR3 has 17 amino acids. Germline loops: CDR1 SEHNR, CDR2 FQNEAQ (reference sequence). CDR3 protein: CASSPLPPSGYSYEQYF. The DNA of the CDR3 is TGTGCCAGCAGCCCCTTACCCCCTAGCGGTTACTCCTACGAGCAGTACTTC.